The following is a T cell receptor beta chain sequence with its context. This specimen belongs to a study of T-cell memory formation after mild COVID-19. MiXCR, applied by TCRdb to the 5' RACE reads, yields one record per CDR3 protein. The table lists 550,000 to 650,000 distinct CDR3 sequences, around 15% of them singletons. Trimming took 3 bases from V and 3 from J; bases not matched to a gene: 5. Germline V gene data show CDR1 as SGDLS and CDR2 as YYNGEE. The CDR3 sequence is 14 residues long. The chain has TRBV9 and TRBJ1-2; 7 nucleotides align to TRBD1. This sequence originates from an adult woman who had mild COVID-19 (a few samples of this study predate the infection). Cell type and time point are not known. What was sequenced was PBMCs or a T cell subset sorted from them (not recorded which). The CDR3 sequence: CASSETGLDYGYTF. CDR3 sequence (DNA): TGTGCCAGCAGCGAGACAGGGTTGGACTATGGCTACACCTTC.